The 15 T cell receptor beta chains presented below share a single source sample, sequenced in a study of Graves' ophthalmopathy and Graves' hyperthyroidism. RNA transcripts yielded amplified TCR beta CDR3 regions. HTBI-primed first-round RT-PCR preceded second-round multiplex PCR. TCRdb processed the multiplex PCR reads anew with MiXCR; each CDR3 protein has one entry. The data hold more than 300,000 distinct CDR3 sequences, with about 16% observed a single time. What was sequenced was peripheral blood. The receptors come from a woman under 30 with stable Graves' hyperthyroidism.

A remark on this clonotype: The junction differs from germline at one of its ends, possibly a read error. The rearrangement links TRBV2 to TRBJ1-2; D remains ambiguous. CDR3 length: 16 residues. Germline loops: CDR1 SNHLY, CDR2 FYNNEI. For the CDR3, the DNA is TGTGCCGGCAGTGTTCCGCGCGGGTCCAGTAACTATGGCTACACCTTC. Translated, it gives CAGSVPRGSSNYGYTF.

This clonotype was seen a few times. CDR3 DNA sequence: TGTGCCAGCAGCCAGACCGACAGGGGGCCTGGAAACACCATATATTTT. Translation gives CASSQTDRGPGNTIYF. The chain employs TRBV4-2 and TRBJ1-3; 10 bases align to TRBD1. J gave up 2 bases and V 3 bases, and 4 bases lay outside the gene matches. Germline V gene sequence: CDR1 LGHNA, CDR2 YNFKEQ. CDR3 size: 16 residues.

In its sample, this clonotype was seen a few times. CDR3 sequence (DNA): TGTGCCAGCAGCCAAGGGACTAGCCACACCGGGGAGCTGTTTTTT. Translated, it gives CASSQGTSHTGELFF. V gene TRBV3-1 combines with J gene TRBJ2-2, with TRBD2 identical over 8 bases. Trimming at V came to 1 base and at J to 3 bases, leaving 1 base not matched to a gene. Germline CDR1 reads LGHDT; CDR2 reads YNNKEL (reference sequence). The CDR3 has 15 amino acids.

This clonotype was observed at least ten times. The rearrangement joins TRBV7-9 to TRBJ1-1, with D unclear. CDR3 size: 12 residues. V was shortened by 1 base and J by 6 bases, with 6 bases between the two germline ends. The germline V gene has CDR1 SEHNR and CDR2 FQNEAQ (reference sequence). CDR3 nucleotides: TGTGCCAGCAGCTTAGTGAGGGCTGAAGCTTTCTTT. Residues: CASSLVRAEAFF.

The rearrangement uses TRBV10-1 and TRBJ1-2; D is ambiguous. The CDR3 loop spans 15 amino acids. The germline gives CDR1 WNHNN, CDR2 SYGVQD (reference sequence). V was cut by 3 bases and J by 0 bases, with 11 bases left in between. CDR3 region: CASSDRAFANYGYTF. For the CDR3, the DNA is TGCGCCAGCAGTGACCGGGCCTTCGCTAACTATGGCTACACCTTC.

In this sample, this clonotype turned up many times. The CDR3 spells CASTEGNTGELFF. The CDR3 DNA is TGTGCCAGCACGGAAGGGAACACCGGGGAGCTGTTTTTT. The chain links TRBV6-1 to TRBJ2-2; no clear D. The V end was cut by 7 bases, the J end by 1 base, with 7 bases between. The V gene's germline CDR1 is MNHNS and CDR2 SASEGT. The CDR3 is 13 amino acids.

This clonotype was found many times. The V and J genes are TRBV6-5 and TRBJ1-6, with D unclear. CDR1 and CDR2 (germline): MNHEY, SVGAGI. The CDR3 consists of 14 residues. With 7 bases removed from V and 11 bases from J, the gap between germline ends came to 18 bases. CDR3 sequence reads: CASKGSASWTPLHF. CDR3 DNA sequence: TGTGCCAGCAAGGGTTCAGCCTCTTGGACACCCCTCCACTTT.

This clonotype was seen ten or more times. This chain links TRBV11-2 with TRBJ1-5; D is undetermined. Deletions cut 0 bases from V and 5 bases from J, with 5 bases between. CDR3 size: 13 residues. Germline CDR1 SGHAT, CDR2 FQNNGV. The CDR3 DNA sequence: TGTGCCAGCAGCTTAGATTACTATCAGCCCCAGCATTTT. Translating it yields CASSLDYYQPQHF.

This clonotype was seen a few times. This chain's CDR3 is CASSLGIGLSYEQYF. Written as DNA, the CDR3 is TGTGCCAGCAGCTTAGGAATAGGTCTGTCCTACGAGCAGTACTTC. This sequence joins TRBV7-2 and TRBJ2-7; D not certain. Trimming removed 1 base from V and 1 base from J, with 11 bases in between. Germline values: CDR1 SGHTA, CDR2 FQGNSA. The CDR3 consists of 15 residues.

The gene calls are TRBV6-1 and TRBJ2-7; 11 bases match TRBD1. CDR3 length equals 15 residues. CDR1 is MNHNS and CDR2 is SASEGT in the germline V gene. The trim removed 8 bases at V and 5 bases at J, leaving 11 bases unmatched. The chain's CDR3 is CASGPWGQGGDEQYF. Written as DNA, the CDR3 is TGTGCCAGCGGACCTTGGGGACAGGGGGGTGACGAGCAGTACTTC.

This clonotype has ten or more counts. CDR3 sequence reads: CASSHRADNGYTF. For the CDR3, the DNA is TGCGCCAGCAGCCACAGGGCCGATAACGGCTACACCTTC. The rearrangement uses TRBV5-1 and TRBJ1-2; the D gene is possibly TRBD1 (6 bases). The ends were cut back, 4 bases at V and 8 bases at J, with 15 bases in the middle. This CDR3 region has 13 residues. Germline CDR1 reads SGHRS; CDR2 reads YFSETQ.

This clonotype has at least ten counts. This chain connects TRBV10-3 to TRBJ2-7; D uncertain. V lost 3 bases and J 4 bases, leaving 7 bases between the germline ends. Germline values: CDR1 ENHRY, CDR2 SYGVKD. The CDR3 runs 12 residues. The CDR3 protein is CAISDLGYEQYF. The DNA of the CDR3 is TGTGCCATCAGTGACCTAGGTTACGAGCAGTACTTC.

This clonotype has ten or more counts. The chain recombines TRBV11-3 with TRBJ1-1, with D perhaps matching TRBD1 (5 bases). Trimming shortened V by 5 bases and J by 2 bases, and 9 bases separated the two germline ends. Germline V CDR1 and CDR2: SGHNT, YENEEA. CDR3 length: 13 amino acids. Here the CDR3 DNA reads TGTGCCAGCAGCCCACAGGAAAACACTGAAGCTTTCTTT. It specifies CASSPQENTEAFF.

This clonotype appeared many times. The chain carries TRBV7-8 and TRBJ1-2; no clear D. The germline gives CDR1 SGHVS, CDR2 FQNEAQ. The V gene lost 5 bases and the J gene lost 0 bases, with 13 bases spanning the gap. The CDR3 extends over 15 amino acids. This CDR3 reads CASSPEGISNYGYTF. The DNA for the CDR3 is TGTGCCAGCAGCCCAGAGGGTATTTCTAACTATGGCTACACCTTC. The full variable domain, rest sourced from reference TRBV7-8 and TRBJ1-2, is GAGVSQSPRYKVAKRGQDVALRCDPISGHVSLFWYQQALGQGPEFLTYFQNEAQLDKSGLPSDRFFAERPEGSVSTLKIQRTQQEDSAVYLCASSPEGISNYGYTFGSGTRLTVV.

This clonotype was observed many times. The rearrangement links TRBV10-2 to TRBJ1-5; tentatively, D is TRBD1 (5 bases). V was shortened by 4 bases and J by 6 bases, with 10 bases between the two germline ends. Germline CDR1 WSHSY, CDR2 SAAADI. The CDR3 is 13 amino acids. CDR3 DNA sequence: TGCGCCAGCAGTGGTCAACAGGTTCAGCCCCAGCATTTT. Its translation: CASSGQQVQPQHF.